This T cell receptor beta chain was sequenced for a study of blood T cell repertoires in COVID-19 (dated by TCRdb to the early 2020s). For the study in its entirety: Collaborator samples came from the United States, Italy and Spain and covered acute and convalescent phases of COVID-19. Where HLA class I and class II types were available, the types were taken from metadata supplied by the sample provider, not from assay-based typing. The repertoires were made available in a free public database intended to serve as a resource for research on the immune response to SARS-CoV-2. The dataset comprised deeply sampled blood TCRbeta repertoires from subjects exposed to, actively infected with, or recovered from COVID-19. The samples were drawn from two sources: the first 160 participants of the ongoing ImmuneRACE study, and 1,200 or so subjects contributed by 6 global collaborators. A de-identified subject ID, COVID-19 status, age in years and sex were almost always included in the sample metadata. The material from the prospective study consisted of cDNA or gDNA derived from T cells, B-cell-depleted T cells, or PBMCs.

At one collaborating source in Seattle, patients were enrolled during active infection and were followed longitudinally through the course of disease. Each collaborating institution followed its own protocols to collect whole blood in K2EDTA tubes. For TCRbeta analysis, collaborators shipped samples in one of three forms: frozen whole blood, isolated PBMCs, or DNA extracted from either of those sample types. In regard to this clone: Which antigen it targets is not known. Base qualities were left out, and no much larger clone turns up one base away.

TCRbeta CDR3 regions were amplified from genomic DNA by means of the immunoSEQ Assay, a bias-controlled multiplex PCR. The original pipeline was this. The number of nucleated cells in each sample was estimated from the amplification of reference gene primers within the assay. Sequence reads were collapsed and filtered to measure the absolute abundance of every unique TCRbeta CDR3 rearrangement. For each sample, productive Simpson clonality was calculated as the square root of Simpson's diversity index across productive rearrangements. TCRdb obtained this table from immuneACCESS and retained in-frame rearrangements with V and J assigned. These tables miss some clones; where compared with another copy, unresolved V genes account for less than half of the shortfall, and the remainder is unexplained. From that table come the V and J calls and clone size; the DNA was used to work out D and trimming. A total of tens of thousands of clones appear in this sample, 89% of them only once. Of the sample, roughly 5.1% falls within the top ten clones.

At the junction V is shortened by 7 bases and J by 1 base; bases outside the gene matches: 8. Taken from cysteine to phenylalanine, the CDR3 has 16 residues. The retained sequence is limited to the CDR3, 48 bases, with the frame set at the first base. For CDR1 and CDR2, the germline V gene (reference sequence) lists LGHDT and YNNKEL. Beyond this particular receptor, the publication reports: Clinical and demographic metadata were provided uncurated, with the amount varying by source and participant.

Sample: peripheral blood. The chain was built from TRBV3-1 (or the pseudogene TRBV3-2) and TRBJ2-1; TRBD2 lines up with 9 middle nucleotides. The TCR comes from a man in his 60s with COVID-19, enrolled during active disease. The CDR3 has the sequence CASTSTSGYSYNEQFF. Here is the DNA: TGTGCCAGCACCAGCACTAGCGGGTATTCCTACAATGAGCAGTTCTTC.